A selection of T cell receptor beta chains follows, all from one sample in a study of cytomegalovirus exposure and HLA in healthy donors. Using immunoSEQ multiplex PCR, the repertoire was profiled, and TCRdb retains in-frame clones only, with some absent. This sample has around 200,000 clones, with more than 80% found just once. Sequencing was done on a sample of PBMCs. The receptors derive from a boy between 5 and 17 years old in good health and CMV-seronegative. CDR3s include the opening cysteine and the closing phenylalanine or tryptophan.

V	J	CDR3
TRBV6-5	TRBJ1-1	CASSPGLPNTEAFF
TRBV30	TRBJ1-3	CAWSVRVRGNTIYF
TRBV7-8	TRBJ2-7	CASSSGTGQSKQYF
TRBV25-1	TRBJ1-3	CASSVQGAGNTIYF
TRBV7-9	TRBJ1-2	CASSPTGLGGYTF
TRBV9	TRBJ2-4	CASSRTGLTNIQYF
TRBV5-1	TRBJ2-7	CASSLLPGGEYEQYF
TRBV11-2	TRBJ1-5	CASSPGQGPNQPQHF
TRBV12-5	TRBJ1-6	CASSSRVRTYNSPLHF
TRBV12-1	TRBJ2-1	CASSSFTSGGHNEQFF
TRBV15	TRBJ2-6	CATSRDLAKSSGANVLTF
TRBV7-2	TRBJ1-1	CASSSGSLDGGAFF
TRBV21-1	TRBJ1-6	CASSTNRVENNSPLHF
TRBV6-6	TRBJ1-3	CASSYSGQGDNTIYF
TRBV11-2	TRBJ2-3	CASSPVGSRSTDTQYF
TRBV15	TRBJ1-1	CATSIGAGQGNTEAFF
TRBV6-5	TRBJ1-1	CASSFRLEGNTEAFF
TRBV6-5	TRBJ2-7	CASSYSPGDSYEQYF
TRBV28	TRBJ1-5	CASSGQGDIQPQHF
TRBV13	TRBJ1-3	CASSFRRDTIYF
TRBV5-5	TRBJ1-1	CASSSGQLEAFF
TRBV30	TRBJ1-2	CAWTQGNNYGYTF
TRBV5-4	TRBJ2-1	CASSLAPSGYNEQFF
TRBV6-5	TRBJ2-2	CASSYETGIAGELFF
TRBV6-1	.	CASRPGQSPYEQYF
TRBV2	TRBJ2-6	CASSRRSGGANVLTF
TRBV5-1	TRBJ1-1	CASSLGPGGNTEAFF
TRBV7-9	TRBJ1-4	CASSPLPNRGEKLFF
TRBV14	TRBJ1-2	CASSLGRNYGYTF
TRBV5-1	TRBJ2-5	CASSLFSRRQETQYF
TRBV4-1	TRBJ2-5	CASSQGPQGSGFFQETQYF
TRBV4-2	TRBJ1-6	CASSQDRRDNSPLHF
TRBV6-4	TRBJ2-7	CASSEYPLSGRVYEQYF
TRBV19	TRBJ2-3	CASSRGQNSDTQYF
TRBV5-1	TRBJ2-2	CASSLAPRAGLSGELFF
TRBV7-2	TRBJ2-3	CASSITSDGTFTSTDTQYF
TRBV7-9	TRBJ2-6	CASSSRVTLNSGANVLTF
TRBV5-1	TRBJ2-7	CASSLAREAYEQYF
TRBV6-4	TRBJ2-1	CASSERGGSYNEQFF
TRBV6-4	TRBJ2-1	CASSMTSGAYNEQFF
TRBV11-2	TRBJ1-5	CASSLKTTGVSNQPQHF
TRBV10-3	TRBJ1-3	CAISVAETGNTIYF
TRBV5-6	TRBJ1-4	CASSPRQVRHEKLFF
TRBV5-4	TRBJ2-5	CASSIGQRETQYF
TRBV7-9	TRBJ1-1	CASSSGGRTEAFF
TRBV30	TRBJ2-7	CAWTGGGLYEQYF